The clone carrying this T cell receptor (beta chain) showed up many times. Antigen unknown. The read is 3 residues too short to cover the CDR3 end, so that end is filled in from the germline J gene. Blood samples were heparinized, about 5 to 9 ml per donor. Equal genomic DNA amounts from CVID and control samples were sequenced. Libraries were prepared by immunoSEQ multiplex PCR; TCRdb keeps only in-frame clonotypes and omits some of them. The sample includes approximately 75,000 clones, none of them occurring once. Trimming shortened V by 4 bases and J by 4 bases, and 14 bases separated the two germline ends. CDR3 length equals 14 residues. Germline CDR1 is SGHTA and CDR2 is FQGNSA. This entry belongs to a study of T cell clonality in common variable immunodeficiency. Points from the study as a whole: Reportedly, TCR beta sequences from common variable immunodeficiency showed fewer deletions and N-nucleotide insertions.

This chain uses TRBV7-2 with TRBJ2-7; TRBD2 might be the D (6 bases). The source material was peripheral blood mononuclear cells. The receptor was isolated from a person aged 18 to 75 in good health. Partial CDR3 DNA: TGTGCCAGCAGCTCGCGGTCAGCGGGTTACGAG. Its translation is CASSSRSAGYE. The whole CDR3 is CASSSRSAGYEQYF.